This T cell receptor beta chain was observed in a study of shared clonotypes between healthy human individuals. Study-level results: Memory subsets generally showed lower estimated richness than naive subsets.

Concerning this clone: Its matching antigen is unknown.

The CDR3 extends over 12 amino acids. Trimming cost V 5 bases and J 8 bases, with 10 bases left between them. Germline CDR1 is SGHNT and CDR2 is YENEEA. The authors loaded roughly 200 ng DNA, 30,000 to 35,000 T cell genomes, into sorted-subset replicate PCRs. Repertoires were generated with immunoSEQ multiplex PCR, while TCRdb's copy carries only in-frame clones and drops some. The sample lists some 1,600,000 clones, 95% to 99% occurring once. Sequencing was carried out using naive CD4+ T cells sorted from blood. Subset specified: CD45RA+ positively selected. The V and J genes are TRBV11-3 and TRBJ2-1; TRBD2 might be the D (7 bases). The receptor was isolated from a man aged 25 to 40 in good health. The CDR3 DNA is TGTGCCAGCAGCACAGGGAGGGATGAGCAGTTCTTC. Its translation is CASSTGRDEQFF.